This T cell receptor (beta chain) originates from a study of T cells in Graves' hyperthyroidism and ophthalmopathy. An absence of ophthalmopathy progression within 18 months meant stable Graves' hyperthyroidism. Cells are PBMCs isolated from around 9.4 ml of fresh blood. The study, taken as a whole, reports: A model of 13 V-J features distinguished ophthalmopathy from stable hyperthyroidism.

Amplification of TCR beta CDR3 regions used RNA as the template. Using the HTBI primer set, a first-round RT-PCR was run on the TCR CDR3. Using its own MiXCR run on the multiplex PCR reads, TCRdb lists one record per CDR3 protein. The table shows about 420,000 distinct CDR3 sequences, with roughly an eighth occurring only once. As regards this clonotype: What it binds is not known.

Trimming cost V 2 bases and J 3 bases, with 11 bases left between them. The CDR3 sequence is 14 residues long. The germline V gene encodes CDR1 DFQATT and CDR2 SNEGSKA (reference sequence). Specimen: blood. The chain combines TRBV20-1 with TRBJ1-5; possible D gene TRBD1, 6 bases. This receptor was obtained from a woman younger than 35 with Graves' hyperthyroidism. CDR3 DNA sequence: TGCAGTGCTAGACACGGGGGCTTCAATCAGCCCCAGCATTTT. Protein product: CSARHGGFNQPQHF.